This T cell receptor (beta chain) was sequenced during a study of T cell responses to AZD1222 COVID-19 vaccine. Study-wide points: CD4 TCRs associated with vaccination spanned spike, dominating at 160-218 and 743-854.

As for this clone: Its antigen is unidentified.

Produced via immunoSEQ multiplex PCR; TCRdb's table is partial and in-frame only. Of under 130,000 clones listed, nearly 90% are singletons. Germline V gene data show CDR1 as SGHTA and CDR2 as FQGTGA. The ends lost 2 bases at V and 2 bases at J; junction bases unmatched: 4. This CDR3 region has 15 residues. Specimen: peripheral blood, collected 28 days after the second AZD1222 dose. The chain couples TRBV7-3 to TRBJ2-3; TRBD2 aligns across 7 bases. The TCR sequence derives from an adult who received the AZD1222 COVID-19 vaccine. The CDR3 protein is CASSLGGGPTDTQYF. The CDR3, as DNA: TGTGCCAGCAGCTTAGGCGGGGGACCCACAGATACGCAGTATTTT. Drawing the rest from reference TRBV7-3 and TRBJ2-3, the complete variable domain is GAGVSQTPSNKVTEKGKYVELRCDPISGHTALYWYRQSLGQGPEFLIYFQGTGAADDSGLPNDRFFAVRPEGSVSTLKIQRTERGDSAVYLCASSLGGGPTDTQYFGPGTRLTVL.